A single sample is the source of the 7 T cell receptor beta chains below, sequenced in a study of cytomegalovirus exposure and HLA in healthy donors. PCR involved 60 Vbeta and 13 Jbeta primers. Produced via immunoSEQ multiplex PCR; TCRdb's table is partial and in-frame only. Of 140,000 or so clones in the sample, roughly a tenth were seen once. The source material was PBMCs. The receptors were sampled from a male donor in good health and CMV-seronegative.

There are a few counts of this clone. CDR3 sequence: CASSYPGLVNEQFF. The CDR3 DNA reads TGTGCCAGCAGCTACCCGGGACTAGTTAATGAGCAGTTCTTC. The gene calls are TRBV5-5 and TRBJ2-1; 8 bases are shared with TRBD2. V was clipped by 3 bases and J by 7 bases; unmatched bases: 6. CDR3 length equals 14 residues. Germline lookup yields CDR1 SGHKS and CDR2 YYEKEE (reference sequence).

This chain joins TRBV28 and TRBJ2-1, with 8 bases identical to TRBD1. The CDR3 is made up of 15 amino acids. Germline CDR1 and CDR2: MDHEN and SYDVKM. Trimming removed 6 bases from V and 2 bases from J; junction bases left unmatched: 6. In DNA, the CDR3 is TGTGCCAGCAGCCTAACAGGGGGTCCCTACAATGAGCAGTTCTTC. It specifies CASSLTGGPYNEQFF. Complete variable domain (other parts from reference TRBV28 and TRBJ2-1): DVKVTQSSRYLVKRTGEKVFLECVQDMDHENMFWYRQDPGLGLRLIYFSYDVKMKEKGDIPEGYSVSREKKERFSLILESASTNQTSMYLCASSLTGGPYNEQFFGPGTRLTVL.

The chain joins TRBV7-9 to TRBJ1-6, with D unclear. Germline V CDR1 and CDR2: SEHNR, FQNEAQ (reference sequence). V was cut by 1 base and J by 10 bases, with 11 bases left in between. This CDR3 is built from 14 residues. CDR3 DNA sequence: TGTGCCAGCAGCTTAGACTCCGAATCCTCACCCCTCCACTTT. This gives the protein CASSLDSESSPLHF.

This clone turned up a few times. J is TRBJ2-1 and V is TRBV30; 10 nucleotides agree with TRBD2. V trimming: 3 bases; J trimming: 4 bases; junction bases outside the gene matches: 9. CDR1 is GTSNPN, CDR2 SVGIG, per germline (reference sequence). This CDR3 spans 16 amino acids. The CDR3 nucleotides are TGTGCCTGGAGAGGAACTAGCGGGACCCTTTACAATGAGCAGTTCTTC. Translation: CAWRGTSGTLYNEQFF. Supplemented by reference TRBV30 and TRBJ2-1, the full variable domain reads SQTIHQWPATLVQPVGSPLSLECTVEGTSNPNLYWYRQAAGRGLQLLFYSVGIGQISSEVPQNLSASRPQDRQFILSSKKLLLSDSGFYLCAWRGTSGTLYNEQFFGPGTRLTVL.

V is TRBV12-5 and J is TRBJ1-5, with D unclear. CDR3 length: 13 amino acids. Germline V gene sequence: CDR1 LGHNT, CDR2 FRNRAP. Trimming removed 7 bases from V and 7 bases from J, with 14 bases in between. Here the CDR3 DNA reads TGTGCTAGTGAGATCGGGGTCCAGCAGCCCCAGCATTTT. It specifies CASEIGVQQPQHF.

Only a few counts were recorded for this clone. The CDR3 bases are TGTGCCACCTCTATTGGTTCGGGATTAATGAACACTGAAGCTTTCTTT. It is translated as CATSIGSGLMNTEAFF. The chain employs TRBV10-3 and TRBJ1-1; D call uncertain. From germline, CDR1 is ENHRY and CDR2 SYGVKD. Trimming shortened V by 10 bases and J by 0 bases, and 21 bases separated the two germline ends. CDR3 length equals 16 residues.

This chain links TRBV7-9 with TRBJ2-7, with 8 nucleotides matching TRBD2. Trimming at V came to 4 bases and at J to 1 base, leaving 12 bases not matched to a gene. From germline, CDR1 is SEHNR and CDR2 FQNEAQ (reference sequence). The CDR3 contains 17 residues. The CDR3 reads CASSSRTRLASSYEQYF. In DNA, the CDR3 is TGTGCCAGCAGCTCAAGGACCCGACTAGCGAGTTCCTACGAGCAGTACTTC.